The rows below give T cell receptor beta chains drawn from one sample of a study of shared clonotypes between healthy human individuals. Libraries were prepared by immunoSEQ multiplex PCR; TCRdb keeps only in-frame clonotypes and omits some of them. The sample lists 2 million or so clones; 85% to 95% were seen once. The sequenced sample consisted of naive CD4+ T cells sorted from blood. The origin of the receptors is a man younger than 35 in good health. The CDR3 runs from the conserved cysteine through the conserved F or W. Fields, in order: clone size, J gene, V gene, D gene, CDR3 DNA, CDR3 protein. A D gene is named only where the DNA matches it firmly. Clone size, where shown, is once, few, many, or a class for clones that have expanded.

abundance: once; j_gene: TRBJ2-3; v_gene: TRBV5-1; d_gene: -; CDR3nt: TGCGCCAGCAGCTTGGGACCTAAACAACAACCTAGCACAGATACGCAGTATTTT; CDR3aa: CASSLGPKQQPSTDTQYF
abundance: -; j_gene: TRBJ2-1; v_gene: TRBV5-1; d_gene: -; CDR3nt: TGCGCCAGCAGCTTGGAACAGAACAATGAGCAGTTCTTC; CDR3aa: CASSLEQNNEQFF
abundance: -; j_gene: TRBJ2-1; v_gene: TRBV5-6; d_gene: -; CDR3nt: TGTGCCAGCAGTCCTGGACCGACAGTCGACGACAATGAGCAGTTCTTC; CDR3aa: CASSPGPTVDDNEQFF
abundance: -; j_gene: TRBJ2-5; v_gene: TRBV4-3; d_gene: TRBD1; CDR3nt: TGCGCCAGCAGCCAAGAATGGGACAGGGGAGAGACCCAGTACTTC; CDR3aa: CASSQEWDRGETQYF
abundance: -; j_gene: TRBJ2-4; v_gene: TRBV27; d_gene: TRBD1; CDR3nt: TGTGCCAGCAGTTTGGACAGGGCGACGGCCAAAAACATTCAGTACTTC; CDR3aa: CASSLDRATAKNIQYF
abundance: -; j_gene: TRBJ2-4; v_gene: TRBV6-6; d_gene: -; CDR3nt: TGTGCCAGCAGTCCGTTGACCCCTGCCAAAAACATTCAGTACTTC; CDR3aa: CASSPLTPAKNIQYF
abundance: -; j_gene: TRBJ1-1; v_gene: TRBV28; d_gene: -; CDR3nt: TGTGCCAGCAGGGATCCCCCAAAGACAGCGAACACTGAAGCTTTCTTT; CDR3aa: CASRDPPKTANTEAFF
abundance: -; j_gene: TRBJ1-3; v_gene: TRBV6-6; d_gene: TRBD1; CDR3nt: TGTGCCAGCAGTTCATCGGGACAGGGACGGGCAGGCACCATATATTTT; CDR3aa: CASSSSGQGRAGTIYF
abundance: -; j_gene: TRBJ2-7; v_gene: TRBV18; d_gene: -; CDR3nt: TGTGCCAGCTCACCATATGGGGGCTCTGGCTACGAGCAGTACTTC; CDR3aa: CASSPYGGSGYEQYF
abundance: -; j_gene: TRBJ2-1; v_gene: TRBV11-2; d_gene: -; CDR3nt: TGTGCCAGCAGCTTAGGGTCCAGCTACAATGAGCAGTTCTTC; CDR3aa: CASSLGSSYNEQFF
abundance: -; j_gene: TRBJ1-1; v_gene: TRBV19; d_gene: -; CDR3nt: TGTGCCAGTAGTTACCAGGGGTATCGGGACACTGAAGCTTTCTTT; CDR3aa: CASSYQGYRDTEAFF
abundance: -; j_gene: TRBJ1-5; v_gene: TRBV19; d_gene: -; CDR3nt: TGTGCCAGTAAAACAGGTCTAGGGCAGCCCCAGCATTTT; CDR3aa: CASKTGLGQPQHF
abundance: -; j_gene: TRBJ1-2; v_gene: TRBV18; d_gene: TRBD1; CDR3nt: TGTGCCAGCTCGTCACAGGGGGAGGATGGCTACACCTTC; CDR3aa: CASSSQGEDGYTF
abundance: -; j_gene: TRBJ2-5; v_gene: TRBV5-4; d_gene: TRBD2; CDR3nt: TGTGCCAGCAGCTCGCGACTAGCGGGGGGGGAGACCCAGTACTTC; CDR3aa: CASSSRLAGGETQYF
abundance: -; j_gene: TRBJ1-1; v_gene: TRBV5-1; d_gene: TRBD1; CDR3nt: TGCGCCAGCAGTTTGACAGGGTGGGGTACTGAAGCTTTCTTT; CDR3aa: CASSLTGWGTEAFF
abundance: -; j_gene: TRBJ1-6; v_gene: TRBV28; d_gene: -; CDR3nt: TGTGCCAGCAGCGGGCCGGCGTGGGCGGGGGGAGAATCACCCCTCCACTTT; CDR3aa: CASSGPAWAGGESPLHF
abundance: -; j_gene: TRBJ2-3; v_gene: TRBV18; d_gene: -; CDR3nt: TGTGCCAGCTCACCACCGGTAGGTGGGACAGATACGCAGTATTTT; CDR3aa: CASSPPVGGTDTQYF
abundance: -; j_gene: TRBJ1-6; v_gene: TRBV4-1; d_gene: -; CDR3nt: TGCGCCAGCAGCCAAGAAGTTCTAGGCGTACCTTCACCCCTCCACTTT; CDR3aa: CASSQEVLGVPSPLHF
abundance: -; j_gene: TRBJ1-6; v_gene: TRBV6-5; d_gene: -; CDR3nt: TGTGCCATCAGGAAGGGCTTTCTCGATAATTCACCCCTCCACTTT; CDR3aa: CAIRKGFLDNSPLHF
abundance: -; j_gene: TRBJ1-6; v_gene: TRBV18; d_gene: -; CDR3nt: TGTGCCAGCTCTCGTGAGGGGCGAGTCTCTTCACCCCTCCACTTT; CDR3aa: CASSREGRVSSPLHF
abundance: -; j_gene: TRBJ2-1; v_gene: TRBV4-2; d_gene: -; CDR3nt: TGTGCCAGCAGCCAAGACTACAATGAGCAGTTCTTC; CDR3aa: CASSQDYNEQFF
abundance: once; j_gene: TRBJ2-7; v_gene: TRBV27; d_gene: -; CDR3nt: TGTGCCAGCAGTTTAAATACAGCAGTCTACGAGCAGTACTTC; CDR3aa: CASSLNTAVYEQYF
abundance: -; j_gene: TRBJ2-5; v_gene: TRBV4-1; d_gene: -; CDR3nt: TGCGCCAGCAGCCAAGGCCCGCTTGAGACCCAGTACTTC; CDR3aa: CASSQGPLETQYF
abundance: -; j_gene: TRBJ1-2; v_gene: TRBV6-1; d_gene: -; CDR3nt: TGTGCCAGCAGGAAGGACGGGACGGAGTATGGCTACACCTTC; CDR3aa: CASRKDGTEYGYTF
abundance: -; j_gene: TRBJ1-1; v_gene: TRBV10-3; d_gene: -; CDR3nt: TGTGCCATCAGTACAGGGATTGGAGGCACTGAAGCTTTCTTT; CDR3aa: CAISTGIGGTEAFF
abundance: -; j_gene: TRBJ2-1; v_gene: TRBV18; d_gene: -; CDR3nt: TGTGCCAGCTCACTCAAAGACTCGGCCCAGTTCTTC; CDR3aa: CASSLKDSAQFF
abundance: -; j_gene: TRBJ1-1; v_gene: TRBV5-1; d_gene: TRBD1; CDR3nt: TGCGCCAGCAGCATACAACAGGGGGCTTGGACTGAAGCTTTCTTT; CDR3aa: CASSIQQGAWTEAFF
abundance: -; j_gene: TRBJ2-3; v_gene: TRBV19; d_gene: -; CDR3nt: TGTGCGACGAATGAGGGTAGCACAGATACGCAGTATTTT; CDR3aa: CATNEGSTDTQYF
abundance: -; j_gene: TRBJ2-2; v_gene: TRBV18; d_gene: TRBD2; CDR3nt: TGTGCCAGCGCGGGACTAGCGCACACCGGGGAGCTGTTTTTT; CDR3aa: CASAGLAHTGELFF
abundance: -; j_gene: TRBJ2-7; v_gene: TRBV30; d_gene: TRBD1; CDR3nt: TGTGCCTGGAGAGGTCCGGGACAGTTAAGCTCCTACGAGCAGTACTTC; CDR3aa: CAWRGPGQLSSYEQYF
abundance: -; j_gene: TRBJ2-1; v_gene: TRBV4-1; d_gene: TRBD2; CDR3nt: TGCGCCAGTCACGGACTAGTTGACGATGAGCAGTTCTTC; CDR3aa: CASHGLVDDEQFF
abundance: -; j_gene: TRBJ2-1; v_gene: TRBV7-9; d_gene: -; CDR3nt: TGTGCCACCAGCTCGGGACGCGGGTTCTACAATGAGCAGTTCTTC; CDR3aa: CATSSGRGFYNEQFF
abundance: -; j_gene: TRBJ1-1; v_gene: TRBV2; d_gene: TRBD1; CDR3nt: TGTGCCAGCAGGGGGGGACAGGGGAACACTGAAGCTTTCTTT; CDR3aa: CASRGGQGNTEAFF
abundance: -; j_gene: TRBJ1-5; v_gene: TRBV6-6; d_gene: -; CDR3nt: TGTGCCACCGCCCCGGACAGCTCAAATCAGCCCCAGCATTTT; CDR3aa: CATAPDSSNQPQHF
abundance: -; j_gene: TRBJ2-2; v_gene: TRBV29-1; d_gene: TRBD2; CDR3nt: TGCAGCGTTGAGGTTCTAGCGGGCCGGGGGGAGCTGTTTTTT; CDR3aa: CSVEVLAGRGELFF
abundance: -; j_gene: TRBJ2-6; v_gene: TRBV5-1; d_gene: -; CDR3nt: TGCGCCAGCAGCCCTCCAACAGGGACTGGGGCCAACGTCCTGACTTTC; CDR3aa: CASSPPTGTGANVLTF
abundance: -; j_gene: TRBJ2-7; v_gene: TRBV4-1; d_gene: TRBD1; CDR3nt: TGCGCCAGCAGCCATCCGGGACAGGGCCTCTACGAGCAGTACTTC; CDR3aa: CASSHPGQGLYEQYF
abundance: -; j_gene: TRBJ1-3; v_gene: TRBV9; d_gene: -; CDR3nt: TGTGCCAGCAGCGCCGCGGGGGCAGCTGGAAACACCATATATTTT; CDR3aa: CASSAAGAAGNTIYF
abundance: -; j_gene: TRBJ2-6; v_gene: TRBV11-2; d_gene: -; CDR3nt: TGTGCCACGACAGCCCCTGGGGCCAACGTCCTGACTTTC; CDR3aa: CATTAPGANVLTF
abundance: -; j_gene: TRBJ1-6; v_gene: TRBV5-1; d_gene: -; CDR3nt: TGCGCCAGCACCGGGGCAGAAAATTCACCCCTCCACTTT; CDR3aa: CASTGAENSPLHF
abundance: -; j_gene: TRBJ2-3; v_gene: TRBV6-6; d_gene: TRBD2; CDR3nt: TGTGCCAGCAGCCCTACTAGCGGGGGGGCTAATACGCAGTATTTT; CDR3aa: CASSPTSGGANTQYF
abundance: -; j_gene: TRBJ1-2; v_gene: TRBV30; d_gene: -; CDR3nt: TGTGCCTGGAGTGGAACAGGGCAATATGGCTACACCTTC; CDR3aa: CAWSGTGQYGYTF
abundance: few; j_gene: TRBJ2-7; v_gene: TRBV11-2; d_gene: -; CDR3nt: TGTGCCAGCAGCCGCCGGTTGTACGAGCAGTACTTC; CDR3aa: CASSRRLYEQYF
abundance: -; j_gene: TRBJ2-1; v_gene: TRBV5-6; d_gene: TRBD2; CDR3nt: TGTGCCAGCAGCTATGGACTAGCGGCTTACAATGAGCAGTTCTTC; CDR3aa: CASSYGLAAYNEQFF
abundance: -; j_gene: TRBJ1-6; v_gene: TRBV5-1; d_gene: -; CDR3nt: TGCGCCAGCAGCTTGGAGGGGACTAATTCACCCCTCCACTTT; CDR3aa: CASSLEGTNSPLHF
abundance: -; j_gene: TRBJ2-1; v_gene: TRBV11-3; d_gene: -; CDR3nt: TGTGCCAGCAGCTCGACACCGCTCTCCTACAATGAGCAGTTCTTC; CDR3aa: CASSSTPLSYNEQFF
abundance: -; j_gene: TRBJ1-1; v_gene: TRBV5-1; d_gene: -; CDR3nt: TGCGCCAGCAGCTTGGAAGGAATGAACACTGAAGCTTTCTTT; CDR3aa: CASSLEGMNTEAFF
abundance: -; j_gene: TRBJ1-2; v_gene: TRBV12-5; d_gene: -; CDR3nt: TGTGCTAGTGGTTTGGTCTCGGTAAACTATGGCTACACCTTC; CDR3aa: CASGLVSVNYGYTF
abundance: once; j_gene: TRBJ2-3; v_gene: TRBV6-5; d_gene: -; CDR3nt: TGTGCCAGCAGTTACAAATGGCAGGGCTACACAGATACGCAGTATTTT; CDR3aa: CASSYKWQGYTDTQYF
abundance: -; j_gene: TRBJ1-4; v_gene: TRBV7-2; d_gene: -; CDR3nt: TGTGCCAGCAGCCTGAGGGGCAGGGAAGGAGAAAAACTGTTTTTT; CDR3aa: CASSLRGREGEKLFF
abundance: -; j_gene: TRBJ2-2; v_gene: TRBV2; d_gene: -; CDR3nt: TGTGCCAGCAGTGAATTTAGGGGGGCCGGGGAGCTGTTTTTT; CDR3aa: CASSEFRGAGELFF
abundance: -; j_gene: TRBJ1-4; v_gene: TRBV11-3; d_gene: TRBD1; CDR3nt: TGTGCCAGCAGCTTACAGGGGGCGGATGAAAAACTGTTTTTT; CDR3aa: CASSLQGADEKLFF
abundance: -; j_gene: TRBJ1-1; v_gene: TRBV7-2; d_gene: -; CDR3nt: TGTGCCAGCAGCCGGCCGCCCATGAACACTGAAGCTTTCTTT; CDR3aa: CASSRPPMNTEAFF
abundance: -; j_gene: TRBJ1-5; v_gene: TRBV27; d_gene: -; CDR3nt: TGTGCCAGCAGCCCCTATGGACAGCTCAATCAGCCCCAGCATTTT; CDR3aa: CASSPYGQLNQPQHF